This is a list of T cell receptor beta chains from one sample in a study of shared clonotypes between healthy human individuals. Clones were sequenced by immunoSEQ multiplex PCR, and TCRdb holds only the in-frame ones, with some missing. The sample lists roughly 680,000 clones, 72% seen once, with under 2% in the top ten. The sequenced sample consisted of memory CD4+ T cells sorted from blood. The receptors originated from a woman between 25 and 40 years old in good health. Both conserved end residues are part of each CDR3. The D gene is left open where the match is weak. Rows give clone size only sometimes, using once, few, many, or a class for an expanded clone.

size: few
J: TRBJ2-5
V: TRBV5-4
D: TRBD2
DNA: TGTGCCAGCAGCTTGGCCAGGTCTAGCGGGAGGCGAGGGTACCAAGAGACCCAGTACTTC
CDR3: CASSLARSSGRRGYQETQYF

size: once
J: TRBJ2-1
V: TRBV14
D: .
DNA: TGTGCCAGCTCGGCATTGCGGGGCTCCTACAATGAGCAGTTCTTC
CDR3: CASSALRGSYNEQFF

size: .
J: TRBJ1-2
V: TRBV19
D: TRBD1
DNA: TGTGCCAGCCGAGGACAGGGAAACTATGGCTACACCTTC
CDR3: CASRGQGNYGYTF

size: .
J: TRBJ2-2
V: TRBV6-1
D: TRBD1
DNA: TGTGCCAGCATCCCGACAGGGGGGAACACCGGGGAGCTGTTTTTT
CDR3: CASIPTGGNTGELFF

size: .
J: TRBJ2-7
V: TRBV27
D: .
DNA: TGTGCCAGCAGTTTAGCGGGTCTCGACTCCTACGAGCAGTACTTC
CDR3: CASSLAGLDSYEQYF

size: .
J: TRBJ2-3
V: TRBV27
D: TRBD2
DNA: TGTGCCAGCAGTTCCCTAGCGGGAGGGGGAGATACGCAGTATTTT
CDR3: CASSSLAGGGDTQYF

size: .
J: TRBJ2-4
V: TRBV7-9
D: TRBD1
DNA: TGTGCCAGCAGCTTAGGGACAGGGGTTGACAAAAACATTCAGTACTTC
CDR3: CASSLGTGVDKNIQYF

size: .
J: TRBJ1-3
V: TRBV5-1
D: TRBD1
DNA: TGCGCCAGCAGCCCACGTCCGGGACAGGGAAACACCATATATTTT
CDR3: CASSPRPGQGNTIYF

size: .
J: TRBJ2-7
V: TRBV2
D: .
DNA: TGTGCCACCGGAACCTCCAGTTGGGGGACTCAGGGCTCCTACGAGCAGTACTTC
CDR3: CATGTSSWGTQGSYEQYF

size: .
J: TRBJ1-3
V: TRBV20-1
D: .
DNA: TGCAGTGCTATGGTCGGAAACACCATATATTTT
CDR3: CSAMVGNTIYF

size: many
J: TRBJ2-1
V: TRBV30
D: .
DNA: TGTGCCTGGAGAGGCGGGATCCACAATGAGCAGTTCTTC
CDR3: CAWRGGIHNEQFF

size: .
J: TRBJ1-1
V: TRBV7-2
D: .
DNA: TGTGCCAGCAGCTTAGTAGGACGGGACACTGAAGCTTTCTTT
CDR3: CASSLVGRDTEAFF

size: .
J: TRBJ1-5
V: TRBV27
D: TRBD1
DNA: TGTGCCAGCAGTCCCCTGGACAGGGGACAGCCCCAGCATTTT
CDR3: CASSPLDRGQPQHF

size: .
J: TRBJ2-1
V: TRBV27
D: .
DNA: TGTGCCAGCAGGGGATGGTCGGGCGATGAGCAGTTCTTC
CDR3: CASRGWSGDEQFF

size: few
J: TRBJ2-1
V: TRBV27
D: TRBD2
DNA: TGTGCCAGCAGACCGGGACTAGCGGGAGGCTCCTACAATGAGCAGTTCTTC
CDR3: CASRPGLAGGSYNEQFF

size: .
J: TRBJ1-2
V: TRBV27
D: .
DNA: TGTGCCAGCCGAACAGGGACCTATGGCTACACCTTC
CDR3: CASRTGTYGYTF

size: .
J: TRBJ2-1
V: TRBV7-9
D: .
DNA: TGTGCCAGCAGCTTACAGGGAAAGGGTCGGGATGAGCAGTTCTTC
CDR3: CASSLQGKGRDEQFF

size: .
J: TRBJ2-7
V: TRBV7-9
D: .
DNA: TGTGCCAGCAGCTCTGGGACCGAGCAGTACTTC
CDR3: CASSSGTEQYF

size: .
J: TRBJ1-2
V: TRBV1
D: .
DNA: TGCACCAGCAGGAAGCAATGTGTGCGAAAGACCTATGGCTACACCTTC
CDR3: CTSRKQCVRKTYGYTF

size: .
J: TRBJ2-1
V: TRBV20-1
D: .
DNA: TGCAGTGCTAACAGGGATAGGGAGCAGTTCTTC
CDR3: CSANRDREQFF

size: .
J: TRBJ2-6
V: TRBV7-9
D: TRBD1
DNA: TGTGCCAGCAGCTTCGGACAGGTTAGCTCTGGGGCCAACGTCCTGACTTTC
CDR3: CASSFGQVSSGANVLTF

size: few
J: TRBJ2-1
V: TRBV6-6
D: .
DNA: TGTGCCAGCAGTCCCGGACACCGAATGTACAATGAGCAGTTCTTC
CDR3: CASSPGHRMYNEQFF

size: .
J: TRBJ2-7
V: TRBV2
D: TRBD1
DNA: TGTGCCAGCACCATGAGGACAGGAACAATCACCTTGGTGCAGTACTTC
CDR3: CASTMRTGTITLVQYF

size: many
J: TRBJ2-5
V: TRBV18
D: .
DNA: TGTGCCAGCTCACCACGAACGGGGCAAGAGACCCAGTACTTC
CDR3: CASSPRTGQETQYF

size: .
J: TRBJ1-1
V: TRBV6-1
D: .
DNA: TGTGCCAGCAGCCAGGAGCCCGCGATAGAAGCTTTCTTT
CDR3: CASSQEPAIEAFF

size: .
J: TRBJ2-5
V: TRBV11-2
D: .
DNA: TGTGCCAGCAGGAAGACGGTTTCAGGGACCCAGTACTTC
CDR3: CASRKTVSGTQYF

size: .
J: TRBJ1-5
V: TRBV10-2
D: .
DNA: TGCGCCAGCAGCTCGGACGGGGGCCACCAGCCCCAGCATTTT
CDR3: CASSSDGGHQPQHF

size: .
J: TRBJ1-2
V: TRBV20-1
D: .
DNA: TGCAGTGCACACCAGAACTATGGCTACACCTTC
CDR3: CSAHQNYGYTF

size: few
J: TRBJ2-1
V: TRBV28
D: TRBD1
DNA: TGTGCCAGCAGTTTACAGGGGGCTGAGCAGTTCTTC
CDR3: CASSLQGAEQFF

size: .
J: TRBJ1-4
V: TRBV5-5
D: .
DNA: TGTGCCAGCAGCTTGGAGGGAGGGACTGGGGAAAAACTGTTTTTT
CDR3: CASSLEGGTGEKLFF

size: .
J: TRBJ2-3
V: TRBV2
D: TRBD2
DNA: TGTGCCAGCAGTGACGGGCTAGCGGGAGGTGGAGATACGCAGTATTTT
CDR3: CASSDGLAGGGDTQYF

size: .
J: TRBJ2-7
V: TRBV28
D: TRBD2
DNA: TGTGCCAGCAGCTCGAGGGGCGGGAGGTCTTACGAGCAGTACTTC
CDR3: CASSSRGGRSYEQYF

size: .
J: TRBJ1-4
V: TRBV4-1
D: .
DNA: TGCGCCAGCAGCCAAATCGCGTCAGCAACTAATGAAAAACTGTTTTTT
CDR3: CASSQIASATNEKLFF

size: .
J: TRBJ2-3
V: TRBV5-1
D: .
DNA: TGCGCCAGCAGCAGGAGGGCCGGGGAAGATACGCAGTATTTT
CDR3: CASSRRAGEDTQYF

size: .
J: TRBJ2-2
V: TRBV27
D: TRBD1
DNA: TGTGCCAGCACCTACAGGGGGTCGAACACCGGGGAGCTGTTTTTT
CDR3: CASTYRGSNTGELFF

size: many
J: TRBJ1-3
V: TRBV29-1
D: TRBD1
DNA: TGCAGCGTCAGTTCAGGGGGCGGTGGAAACACCATATATTTT
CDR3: CSVSSGGGGNTIYF

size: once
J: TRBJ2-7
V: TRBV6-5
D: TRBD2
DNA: TGTGCCAGCAGGACCCCGGGGGGGTCGGGTGAGCAGTACTTC
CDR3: CASRTPGGSGEQYF

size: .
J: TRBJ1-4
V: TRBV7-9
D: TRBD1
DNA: TGTGCCAGCAGCCAAGGGACAGCCAAAAAACTGTTTTTT
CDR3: CASSQGTAKKLFF

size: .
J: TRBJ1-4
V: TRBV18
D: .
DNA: TGTGCCAGCTCACCAACCGGCGGTGGTGGCGAAAAACTGTTTTTT
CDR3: CASSPTGGGGEKLFF

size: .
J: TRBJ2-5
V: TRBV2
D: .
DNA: TGTGCCAGCAGTGAAGCGCTTGGGGGAGGCGGGGAGACCCAGTACTTC
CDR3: CASSEALGGGGETQYF

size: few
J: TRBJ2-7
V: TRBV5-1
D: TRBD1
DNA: TGCGCCAGCAGCCAGCCGACAGGGGGCAACGAGCAGTACTTC
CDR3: CASSQPTGGNEQYF

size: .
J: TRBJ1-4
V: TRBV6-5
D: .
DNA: TGTGCCAGCAGGGAAAGGGGCCGTAATGAAAAACTGTTTTTT
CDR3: CASRERGRNEKLFF

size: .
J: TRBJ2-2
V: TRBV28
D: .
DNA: TGTGCCAGTTACGACGTGGGGACCGGGGAGCTGTTTTTT
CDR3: CASYDVGTGELFF

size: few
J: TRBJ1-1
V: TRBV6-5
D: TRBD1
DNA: TGTGCCAGCTGGGGGCAGGGGGCGGGGGACACTGAAGCTTTCTTT
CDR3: CASWGQGAGDTEAFF

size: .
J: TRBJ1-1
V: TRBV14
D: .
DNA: TGTGCCAGCAGCCAAGACCTCTTGAACACTGAAGCTTTCTTT
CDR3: CASSQDLLNTEAFF

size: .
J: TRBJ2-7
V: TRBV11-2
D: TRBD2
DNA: TGTGCCAGCAGCTTTGGCAGCGGGAGAGTGGCCTACGAGCAGTACTTC
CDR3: CASSFGSGRVAYEQYF

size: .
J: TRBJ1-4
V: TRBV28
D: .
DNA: TGTGCCAGCAGAAGGGCTAATGTTGAAAAACTGTTTTTT
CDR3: CASRRANVEKLFF